This TCR beta chain was observed in a study of CD8 T cells in Susac syndrome. After extraction with the RNeasy kit, roughly 0.45 to 1 ug of the RNA was reverse transcribed using random hexamers. Across 54 Vbeta and 13 Jbeta, TCR beta CDR3 was amplified with immunoSEQ multiplex PCR. TCRdb reprocessed the immunoSEQ multiplex PCR reads with MiXCR, giving one entry per CDR3 protein. The table lists 180,000 or so distinct CDR3 sequences, roughly 94% of them singletons. The length of the CDR3 is 13 residues. Per germline, CDR1 DFQATT and CDR2 SNEGSKA (reference sequence). Trimming took 5 bases from V and 7 from J, leaving 16 bases between them. FACS enriched CD8+ TEMRA cells, while bulk CD8+ and CD4+ were negatively isolated.

Specimen: CD4+ T cells from PBMCs. V and J are TRBV20-1 and TRBJ2-3; D is unclear. The clonotype was recovered from a human donor in good health. The CDR3 nucleotides read TGCAGTGCTGGGCCGAGTGTAGGAAATACGCAGTATTTT. Its translation: CSAGPSVGNTQYF.